This T cell receptor beta chain was recorded in a study of cytomegalovirus exposure and HLA in healthy donors. With V trimmed by 0 bases and J by 4 bases, 5 bases remained unmatched. CDR1 and CDR2 (germline): KGHSH, LQKENI. CDR3 size: 16 residues. PCR was performed using 60 Vbeta and 13 Jbeta primers. Assay used: immunoSEQ multiplex PCR; TCRdb lists only in-frame clones, some missing. The table shows about 200,000 clones, with almost 85% occurring only once. Study-level points and caveats: In an earlier analysis, in 587 donors, most V segments appeared productive either ~90% or ~30% of the time. A later analysis showed TCR association rates differing by HLA locus, peaking at DRB1 and lowest at HLA-C. What a later analysis showed was that several of the most significant clusters appeared linked to common viral pathogens.

This clone is a singleton in its sample. The antigen is not known. This chain links TRBV18 with TRBJ1-5, with 8 bases aligning to TRBD1. The sequenced material came from PBMCs. This clonotype originated in a woman between 45 and 60 years old in good health and CMV-seronegative. CDR3 sequence: CASSPPGTGKNQPQHF. In DNA, the CDR3 is TGTGCCAGCTCACCACCTGGGACAGGAAAAAATCAGCCCCAGCATTTT. Supplemented by reference TRBV18 and TRBJ1-5, the full variable domain reads NAGVMQNPRHLVRRRGQEARLRCSPMKGHSHVYWYRQLPEEGLKFMVYLQKENIIDESGMPKERFSAEFPKEGPSILRIQQVVRGDSAAYFCASSPPGTGKNQPQHFGDGTRLSIL.